Listed here are 12 T cell receptor beta chains from one sample, sequenced in a study of blood T cell repertoires in COVID-19. The table came from immunoSEQ multiplex PCR; TCRdb's copy has only in-frame clones and leaves some out. This sample has some 300,000 clones; 80% to 90% occur once, and the top ten carry over 5%. The sample comprised peripheral blood. The receptors stem from a woman in her forties or fifties with COVID-19, enrolled during active disease.

The gene calls are TRBV15 and TRBJ2-7; TRBD2 matches at 7 bases. After removal of 0 bases from V and 2 bases from J, the junction contained 10 bases not matched to a gene. Germline CDR1 reads LNHNV; CDR2 reads YYDKDF (reference sequence). The CDR3 runs to 17 residues. The DNA of the CDR3 is TGTGCCACCAGCAGAGATTGGACCGATGGGACTACCTACGAGCAGTACTTC. Its protein product is CATSRDWTDGTTYEQYF.

CDR3: CAVRDRSTDTQYF. The CDR3 region has the DNA TGTGCCGTCCGGGACAGGAGCACAGATACGCAGTATTTT. V usage is TRBV6-5 and J usage is TRBJ2-3; 8 bases align to TRBD1. The V segment lost 11 bases and the J segment 0 bases; nucleotides outside the gene matches: 4. The CDR3 sequence is 13 residues long. Per the germline V gene, CDR1 is MNHEY and CDR2 is SVGAGI.

V and J are TRBV7-8 and TRBJ1-1; D unclear. Germline values: CDR1 SGHVS, CDR2 FQNEAQ. Trimming took off 5 bases at V and 4 bases at J, with 14 bases between the two ends. There are 14 residues in the CDR3. CDR3 protein: CASSLLRVGTEAFF. In nucleotides, the CDR3 is TGTGCCAGCAGCCTCCTCCGAGTCGGCACTGAAGCTTTCTTT. Using reference TRBV7-8 and TRBJ1-1 for the parts outside the CDR3, the full variable domain is GAGVSQSPRYKVAKRGQDVALRCDPISGHVSLFWYQQALGQGPEFLTYFQNEAQLDKSGLPSDRFFAERPEGSVSTLKIQRTQQEDSAVYLCASSLLRVGTEAFFGQGTRLTVV.

This chain joins TRBV6-2 or TRBV6-3 and TRBJ1-3, with D unresolved. Germline CDR1 reads MNHEY; CDR2 reads SVGEGT. Trimming stripped 2 bases from V and 0 bases from J, with 5 bases between. This CDR3 is 14 amino acids long. DNA of the CDR3: TGTGCCAGCAGTTACGACAACTCTGGAAACACCATATATTTT. It is translated as CASSYDNSGNTIYF.

V usage is TRBV30 and J usage is TRBJ2-2, with 9 bases aligning to TRBD2. The CDR3 runs to 15 residues. After removal of 2 bases from V and 4 bases from J, the junction contained 5 bases not matched to a gene. Germline-derived CDR1 and CDR2 are GTSNPN and SVGIG (reference sequence). Here the CDR3 DNA reads TGTGCCTGGAGTTGGGGACTAGCCACCACCGGGGAGCTGTTTTTT. It translates to CAWSWGLATTGELFF.

The rearrangement links TRBV24-1 to TRBJ2-2; D call uncertain. Germline CDR1 KGHDR, CDR2 SFDVKD. CDR3 length: 13 amino acids. V lost 7 bases and J 2 bases, leaving 7 bases between the germline ends. This CDR3 reads CATSRRNTGELFF. The CDR3 DNA sequence: TGTGCCACCAGCCGGAGAAACACCGGGGAGCTGTTTTTT.

V and J are TRBV30 and TRBJ1-1; D perhaps matches TRBD1 (5 bases). The germline V and J ends were trimmed by 4 bases and 8 bases, with 17 bases remaining between them. The CDR3 contains 13 residues. Germline-derived CDR1 and CDR2 are GTSNPN and SVGIG (reference sequence). The CDR3 protein is CAWTSSGGVEAFF. The CDR3, as DNA: TGTGCCTGGACTTCAAGCGGGGGGGTGGAAGCTTTCTTT. Complete variable domain (other parts from reference TRBV30 and TRBJ1-1): SQTIHQWPATLVQPVGSPLSLECTVEGTSNPNLYWYRQAAGRGLQLLFYSVGIGQISSEVPQNLSASRPQDRQFILSSKKLLLSDSGFYLCAWTSSGGVEAFFGQGTRLTVV.

This clone was detected once. This sequence joins TRBV7-3 and TRBJ1-5; unclear D gene. The CDR3 covers 16 residues. Germline V lookup: CDR1 SGHTA, CDR2 FQGTGA. V dropped 3 bases and J dropped 7 bases, with 19 bases sitting between them. This CDR3 reads CASSLVWMVLGQPQHF. The CDR3 nucleotides read TGTGCCAGCAGCTTGGTTTGGATGGTGCTCGGGCAGCCCCAGCATTTT.

This clone came up a few times. DNA of the CDR3: TGTGCCAGCAGCCCAGCGGAGGGTTTTCGGCAGCCCCAGCATTTT. Amino acids: CASSPAEGFRQPQHF. This rearrangement joins TRBV9 to TRBJ1-5; D gene ambiguous. V was clipped by 4 bases and J by 7 bases, with 18 bases between them. Germline loops: CDR1 SGDLS, CDR2 YYNGEE. This CDR3 comprises 15 residues.

CDR3: CASSPGTSGSESYNEQFF. The DNA of the CDR3 is TGTGCCAGCAGTCCCGGGACTAGCGGGAGCGAGTCCTACAATGAGCAGTTCTTC. V usage is TRBV2 and J usage is TRBJ2-1; TRBD2 matches at 14 bases. Germline lookup yields CDR1 SNHLY and CDR2 FYNNEI. The CDR3 length is 18 residues. Trimming at V came to 5 bases and at J to 1 base, leaving 7 bases not matched to a gene.

The chain joins TRBV7-2 to TRBJ2-1; 8 nucleotides line up with TRBD1. Germline V lookup: CDR1 SGHTA, CDR2 FQGNSA. After removal of 4 bases from V and 7 bases from J, the junction contained 6 bases not matched to a gene. This CDR3 has 14 amino acids. The CDR3 region is CASSSENRGNEQFF. CDR3 in DNA: TGTGCCAGCAGCTCAGAGAACAGGGGGAATGAGCAGTTCTTC. The full variable domain, in which reference TRBV7-2 and TRBJ2-1 provide the parts outside the CDR3, is GAGVSQSPSNKVTEKGKDVELRCDPISGHTALYWYRQSLGQGLEFLIYFQGNSAPDKSGLPSDRFSAERTGGSVSTLTIQRTQQEDSAVYLCASSSENRGNEQFFGPGTRLTVL.

The chain is built from TRBV5-5 and TRBJ2-2, with D unresolved. V was pared by 0 bases and J by 5 bases, with 5 bases between. This CDR3 comprises 13 residues. Germline V gives CDR1 SGHKS, CDR2 YYEKEE (reference sequence). CDR3 region: CASSLVGTGELFF. The CDR3 DNA reads as TGTGCCAGCAGCTTGGTCGGGACCGGGGAGCTGTTTTTT.